Given below is one T cell receptor beta chain in context. Profiling relied on immunoSEQ multiplex PCR, and the TCRdb table lists in-frame clones only, not all of them. The sample includes tens of thousands of clones, about 94% of them seen just once. This record belongs to a study of cytomegalovirus exposure and HLA in healthy donors. Deletions cut 0 bases from V and 2 bases from J, with 12 bases between. The CDR3 extends over 16 amino acids. The germline gives CDR1 SGDLS, CDR2 YYNGEE. The sample consisted of PBMCs. The sequence derives from a man between 18 and 35 years old in good health and CMV-seropositive. This chain uses TRBV9 with TRBJ2-1; D perhaps matches TRBD2 (5 bases). CDR3 DNA: TGTGCCAGCAGCGTAGAACCGGAGGCCCCCTACAATGAGCAGTTCTTC. Translated: CASSVEPEAPYNEQFF.